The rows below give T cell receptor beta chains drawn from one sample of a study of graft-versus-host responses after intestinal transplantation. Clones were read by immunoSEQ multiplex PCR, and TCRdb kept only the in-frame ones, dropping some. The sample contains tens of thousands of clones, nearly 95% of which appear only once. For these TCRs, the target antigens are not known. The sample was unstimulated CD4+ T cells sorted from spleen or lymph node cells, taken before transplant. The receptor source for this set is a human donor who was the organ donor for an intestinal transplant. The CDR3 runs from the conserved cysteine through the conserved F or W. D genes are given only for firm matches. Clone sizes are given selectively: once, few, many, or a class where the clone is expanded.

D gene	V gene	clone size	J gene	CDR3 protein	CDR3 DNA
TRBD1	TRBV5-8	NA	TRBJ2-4	CASSRGQGKRNIQYF	TGTGCCAGCAGCCGGGGACAGGGAAAAAGGAACATTCAGTACTTC
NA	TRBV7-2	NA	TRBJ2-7	CASSLAVGWVAYEQYF	TGTGCCAGCAGCTTAGCGGTAGGATGGGTCGCCTACGAGCAGTACTTC
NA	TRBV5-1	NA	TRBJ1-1	CASSPGAARVMNTEAFF	TGCGCCAGCAGCCCCGGGGCAGCTAGGGTCATGAACACTGAAGCTTTCTTT
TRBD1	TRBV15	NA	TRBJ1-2	CATSRSGTAIYTF	TGTGCCACCAGCAGATCCGGGACAGCCATCTACACCTTC
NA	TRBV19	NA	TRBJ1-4	CASSIRPGEKLFF	TGTGCCAGTAGTATTAGGCCAGGTGAAAAACTGTTTTTT
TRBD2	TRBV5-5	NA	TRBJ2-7	CASSLGTSGRAYEQYF	TGTGCCAGCAGCTTGGGGACTAGCGGGAGGGCCTACGAGCAGTACTTC
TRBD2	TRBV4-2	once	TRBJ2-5	CASSQDRTSGISLQETQYF	TGTGCCAGCAGCCAAGATCGGACTAGCGGGATATCCTTACAAGAGACCCAGTACTTC
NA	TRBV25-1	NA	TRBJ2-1	CASQVSGRTDYNEQFF	TGTGCCAGCCAAGTATCTGGGAGGACAGATTACAATGAGCAGTTCTTC
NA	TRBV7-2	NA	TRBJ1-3	CASSLGRMGADF	TGTGCCAGCAGCTTAGGGCGGATGGGAGCGGATTTT
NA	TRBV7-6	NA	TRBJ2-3	CASSPATDTQYF	TGTGCCAGCAGCCCGGCCACAGATACGCAGTATTTT
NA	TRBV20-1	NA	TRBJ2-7	CSASNRYEQYF	TGCAGTGCTAGTAATCGCTACGAGCAGTACTTC
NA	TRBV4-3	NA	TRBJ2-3	CASSQEASGTDTQYF	TGCGCCAGCAGCCAAGAAGCTAGCGGCACAGATACGCAGTATTTT
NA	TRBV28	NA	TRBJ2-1	CASSLQGSEQFF	TGTGCCAGCAGTTTACAGGGGAGTGAGCAGTTCTTC
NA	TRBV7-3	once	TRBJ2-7	CASSLLGSINEQYF	TGTGCCAGCAGCTTACTGGGAAGTATCAACGAGCAGTACTTC
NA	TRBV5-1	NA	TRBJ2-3	CASSLGDSTDTQYF	TGCGCCAGCAGCCTCGGGGATAGCACAGATACGCAGTATTTT
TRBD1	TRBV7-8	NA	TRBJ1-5	CASSLAPRGGGQPQHF	TGTGCCAGCAGCTTAGCGCCGCGAGGGGGCGGACAGCCCCAGCATTTT
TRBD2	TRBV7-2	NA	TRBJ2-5	CASSKGLAGAEKTQYF	TGTGCCAGCAGCAAAGGACTAGCGGGAGCTGAGAAGACCCAGTACTTC
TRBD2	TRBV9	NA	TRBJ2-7	CASSVGTGAGTTYEQYF	TGTGCCAGCAGCGTAGGCACAGGAGCCGGGACTACCTACGAGCAGTACTTC
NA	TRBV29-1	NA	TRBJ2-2	CSVDLKATGELFF	TGCAGCGTTGATCTTAAGGCTACCGGGGAGCTGTTTTTT
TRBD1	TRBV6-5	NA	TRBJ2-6	CASSGQGSGANVLTF	TGTGCCAGCAGTGGACAGGGATCAGGGGCCAACGTCCTGACTTTC
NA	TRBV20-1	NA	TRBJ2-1	CSAKREREQFF	TGCAGTGCTAAACGGGAGCGGGAGCAGTTCTTC
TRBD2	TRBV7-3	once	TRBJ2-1	CASSPSGLAFNEQFF	TGTGCCAGCAGCCCGTCGGGACTAGCCTTTAATGAGCAGTTCTTC
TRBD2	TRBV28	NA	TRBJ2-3	CASSLSRLAGESDTQYF	TGTGCCAGCAGTTTATCCCGACTAGCGGGAGAGTCTGATACGCAGTATTTT
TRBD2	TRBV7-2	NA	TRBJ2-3	CASSLISGSTDTQYF	TGTGCCAGCAGCTTAATTAGCGGGAGCACAGATACGCAGTATTTT
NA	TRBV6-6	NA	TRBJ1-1	CASSYRQSGDTEAFF	TGTGCCAGCAGTTATCGTCAATCAGGGGACACTGAAGCTTTCTTT
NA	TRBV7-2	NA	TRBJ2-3	CASSPGRATDTQYF	TGTGCCAGCAGCCCCGGCAGGGCCACAGATACGCAGTATTTT
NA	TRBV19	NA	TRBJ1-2	CASSIYRERNYGYTF	TGTGCCAGTAGTATCTACAGGGAGCGTAACTATGGCTACACCTTC
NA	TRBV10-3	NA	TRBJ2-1	CAISFSGTSYNEQFF	TGTGCCATCAGTTTTAGCGGAACGTCCTACAATGAGCAGTTCTTC
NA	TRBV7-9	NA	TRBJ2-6	CASSPPGNSGANVLTF	TGTGCCAGCAGCCCCCCGGGGAACTCTGGGGCCAACGTCCTGACTTTC
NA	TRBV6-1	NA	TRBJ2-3	CASSERYQGSTDTQYF	TGTGCCAGCAGTGAACGGTATCAGGGAAGCACAGATACGCAGTATTTT
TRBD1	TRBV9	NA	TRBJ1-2	CASSVGDRVNSAYGYTF	TGTGCCAGCAGCGTAGGAGACAGGGTGAATTCCGCTTATGGCTACACCTTC
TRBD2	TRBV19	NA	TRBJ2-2	CASRLAWNTGELFF	TGTGCCAGTAGACTAGCGTGGAACACCGGGGAGCTGTTTTTT
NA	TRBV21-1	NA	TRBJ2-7	CASGEVGGLPYEQYF	TGTGCCAGCGGGGAAGTCGGAGGCCTCCCCTACGAGCAGTACTTC
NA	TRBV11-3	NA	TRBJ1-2	CASSPHQENGYTF	TGTGCCAGCAGCCCACACCAGGAGAATGGCTACACCTTC
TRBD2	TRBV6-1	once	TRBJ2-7	CASSWTSGSEQYF	TGTGCCAGCAGTTGGACTAGCGGGAGCGAGCAGTACTTC
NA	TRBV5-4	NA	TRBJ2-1	CASSLRDGSNEQFF	TGTGCCAGCAGCTTAAGGGACGGGAGTAATGAGCAGTTCTTC
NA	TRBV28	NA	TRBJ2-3	CASSLFQGTDTQYF	TGTGCCAGCAGTTTATTCCAGGGAACAGATACGCAGTATTTT
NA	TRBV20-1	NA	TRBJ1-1	CSAFGGTEAFF	TGCAGTGCTTTCGGAGGGACTGAAGCTTTCTTT